One and the same sample provided the 10 T cell receptor beta chains below, sequenced in a study of T-cell reconstitution after alpha-beta-depleted transplantation in children (dated by TCRdb to between 2015 and 2016). In the paper's terms, the treatment or condition label means: allogeneic hematopoietic cell transplantation with graft depleted of TCRalphabeta T cells and CD19 B cells. The protocol used for the library was PCR. The sample was run on an Illumina HiSeq 2500. TCR library preparation used molecular barcoding, with unique molecular identifiers applied to normalize quantification of the TCRbeta repertoire. The raw public reads went through TCRdb reprocessing: fastp at Q25, MiXCR clone calling, in-frame beta chains kept. Rows with one shared CDR3 protein collapse into an entry with the most common genes and DNA. This sample gives hundreds of thousands of distinct CDR3 sequences in total; about an eighth of them show up just once. Roughly 2.3% of the sample belongs to the ten largest clones.

This specimen consisted of PBMCs, mostly from graft donor cells, obtained 360 days after TCRalphabeta/CD19-depleted stem cell transplant. The source of these receptors is a male patient younger than 18 who had a stem cell transplant for acute myeloid leukemia, so the T cells may come from the graft donor.

This chain connects TRBV11-2 to TRBJ2-3; 9 nucleotides match TRBD2. The CDR3 totals 17 residues. V shed 1 base, J shed 6 bases, and the junction held 11 bases outside the gene matches. In germline, CDR1 is SGHAT, CDR2 FQNNGV. The CDR3 bases are TGTGCCAGCAGCTTAGGTCATAGTAGCGGGAGCGGGGATACGCAGTATTTT. It translates to CASSLGHSSGSGDTQYF. The variable domain in full, completed from reference TRBV11-2 and TRBJ2-3, reads EAGVAQSPRYKIIEKRQSVAFWCNPISGHATLYWYQQILGQGPKLLIQFQNNGVVDDSQLPKDRFSAERLKGVDSTLKIQPAKLEDSAVYLCASSLGHSSGSGDTQYFGPGTRLTVL.

This clonotype has a handful of counts. This chain links TRBV2 with TRBJ2-5; D unclear. The CDR3 length is 16 residues. CDR1 SNHLY and CDR2 FYNNEI come from the germline V gene. V was clipped by 10 bases and J by 2 bases, with 23 bases between them. The CDR3 nucleotides read TGTGCCATCTCAATAAGCCATAGGGATTCACAAGAGACCCAGTACTTC. Translated, it gives CAISISHRDSQETQYF.

Regarding this clonotype: A much larger clonotype is one base distant, so this may be a read error. The DNA of the CDR3 is TGTGCCAGCAGCTTCCACACCGGGGAGCTGTTTTTT. It yields the protein CASSFHTGELFF. The chain has TRBV11-3 and TRBJ2-2, with D unclear. Trimming shortened V by 3 bases and J by 3 bases, and 2 bases separated the two germline ends. The germline V gene has CDR1 SGHNT and CDR2 YENEEA. There are 12 residues in the CDR3.

This clonotype was observed a handful of times. The chain combines TRBV10-3 with TRBJ2-3, with D perhaps matching TRBD1 (6 bases). CDR1 and CDR2 from the germline V gene are ENHRY and SYGVKD. V dropped 6 bases and J dropped 6 bases, with 10 bases sitting between them. This CDR3 is 12 amino acids long. Written as DNA, the CDR3 is TGTGCCATCAGCCCAGGGGTTGATACGCAGTATTTT. Translated, it gives CAISPGVDTQYF.

The genes are TRBV5-1 and TRBJ2-7; the D call may be TRBD1 or TRBD2 (5 bases each). The CDR3 extends over 14 amino acids. CDR1 and CDR2 from the germline V gene are SGHRS and YFSETQ. The V end lost 3 bases, the J end lost 2 bases, and 12 bases lay between the germline ends. The CDR3 DNA is TGCGCCAGCAGCTCCCGGGACGGACCCTACGAGCAGTACTTC. Protein sequence: CASSSRDGPYEQYF. Supplemented by reference TRBV5-1 and TRBJ2-7, the full variable domain reads KAGVTQTPRYLIKTRGQQVTLSCSPISGHRSVSWYQQTPGQGLQFLFEYFSETQRNKGNFPGRFSGRQFSNSRSEMNVSTLELGDSALYLCASSSRDGPYEQYFGPGTRLTVT.

This clonotype was seen repeatedly, ten times or more. The rearrangement joins TRBV9 to TRBJ2-1; 9 bases align to TRBD2. The CDR3 has 15 amino acids. Germline CDR1 is SGDLS and CDR2 is YYNGEE. V lost 1 base to trimming and J lost 4 bases; unmatched junction nucleotides: 3. Written as DNA, the CDR3 is TGTGCCAGCAGCGTAAGGCTAGCGGGATACAATGAGCAGTTCTTC. Its protein is CASSVRLAGYNEQFF.

This clonotype was found a few times. V and J are TRBV6-1 and TRBJ2-7, with D hard to call. The germline V gene has CDR1 MNHNS and CDR2 SASEGT. Trimming stripped 8 bases from V and 0 bases from J, with 11 bases between. The CDR3 consists of 13 residues. The CDR3 here is CASGWGSSYEQYF. The CDR3, as DNA: TGTGCCAGCGGCTGGGGTAGCTCCTACGAGCAGTACTTC.

The chain has TRBV30 and TRBJ2-1; 13 nucleotides line up with TRBD2. Germline trimming cut 6 bases from V and 6 bases from J; bases unmatched to any gene: 5. Germline V gene data show CDR1 as GTSNPN and CDR2 as SVGIG (reference sequence). This CDR3 has 14 amino acids. Here the CDR3 DNA reads TGTGCCTGCATCACTAGCGGGAGGGGCAATGAGCAGTTCTTC. Residues: CACITSGRGNEQFF. The variable domain in full, with the rest retrieved from reference TRBV30 and TRBJ2-1, is SQTIHQWPATLVQPVGSPLSLECTVEGTSNPNLYWYRQAAGRGLQLLFYSVGIGQISSEVPQNLSASRPQDRQFILSSKKLLLSDSGFYLCACITSGRGNEQFFGPGTRLTVL.

This clonotype occurred a few times. CDR3 nucleotide sequence: TGCAGTGCCTGGAGGACCGGGGAGCTGTTTTTT. Amino acids: CSAWRTGELFF. J is TRBJ2-2 and V is TRBV20-1; weak D call: TRBD2 (5 bases). V was trimmed by 6 bases and J by 5 bases, leaving 7 bases between them. The CDR3 has 11 residues. In germline, CDR1 is DFQATT, CDR2 SNEGSKA (reference sequence).

This clonotype was seen a handful of times. The chain combines TRBV6-4 with TRBJ2-1, with a possible D match to TRBD2 (6 bases). Germline V gives CDR1 MRHNA, CDR2 SNTAGT. This CDR3 is 15 amino acids long. With 0 bases removed from V and 8 bases from J, the gap between germline ends came to 14 bases. The DNA for the CDR3 is TGTGCCAGCAGTGACTCCCCCGGGGGTAGGGATGAGCAGTTCTTC. It is translated as CASSDSPGGRDEQFF.